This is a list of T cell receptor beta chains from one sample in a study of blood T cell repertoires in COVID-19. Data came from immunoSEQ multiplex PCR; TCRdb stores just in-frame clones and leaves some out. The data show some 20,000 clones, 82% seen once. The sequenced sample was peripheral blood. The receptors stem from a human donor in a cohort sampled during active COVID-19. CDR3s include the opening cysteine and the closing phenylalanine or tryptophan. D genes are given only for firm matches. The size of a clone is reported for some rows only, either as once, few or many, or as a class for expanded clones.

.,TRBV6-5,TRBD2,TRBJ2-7,TGTGCCAGCAGTAGAGAAGCGGGAGGGGCTGGAGAGCAGTACTTC,CASSREAGGAGEQYF
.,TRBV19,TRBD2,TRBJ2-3,TGTGCCAGTAGTATAGGTCGCGGGAGGGCCGCCACAGATACGCAGTATTTT,CASSIGRGRAATDTQYF
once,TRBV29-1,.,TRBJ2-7,TGCAGCGGAGCGGAGGGCGGGGAGCAGTACTTC,CSGAEGGEQYF
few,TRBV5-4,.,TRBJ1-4,TGTGCCAGCAGCTCCTTGACAGAGCATAATGAAAAACTGTTTTTT,CASSSLTEHNEKLFF
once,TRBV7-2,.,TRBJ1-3,TGTGCCAGCAGCTTAAAGGTTGGGGCGTCTGGAAACACCATATATTTT,CASSLKVGASGNTIYF
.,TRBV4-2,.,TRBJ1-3,TGTGCCAGCAGCCAAGATGAAGCTACGGGTGGAAACACCATATATTTT,CASSQDEATGGNTIYF
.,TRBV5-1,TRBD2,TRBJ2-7,TGCGCCAGCAGCGGCGGCGGGAGGGCGCACGAGCAGTACTTC,CASSGGGRAHEQYF
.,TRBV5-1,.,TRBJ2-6,TGCGCCAGCAGCTTGGAAGGCAGGGCAGGAGGGGCCAACGTCCTGACTTTC,CASSLEGRAGGANVLTF
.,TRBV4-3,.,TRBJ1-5,TGCGCCAGCAGCCAAGACTGGGGGCAGTATATTCAGCCCCAGCATTTT,CASSQDWGQYIQPQHF
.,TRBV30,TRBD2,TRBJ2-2,TGTGCCTGGAAAATGGGACTAGTGAACACCGGGGAGCTGTTTTTT,CAWKMGLVNTGELFF
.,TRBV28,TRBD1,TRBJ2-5,TGTGCCAGCCAGGGGGCAGGGGAGACCCAGTACTTC,CASQGAGETQYF
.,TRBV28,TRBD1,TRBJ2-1,TGTGCCAGCAGGACCGGGACAGCGACCTACAATGAGCAGTTCTTC,CASRTGTATYNEQFF
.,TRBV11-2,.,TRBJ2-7,TGTGCCAGCAGCAGACAGGCCTACGAGCAGTACTTC,CASSRQAYEQYF
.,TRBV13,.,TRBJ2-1,TGTGCCAGCAGCATGGGGCAGCTAAGAAGCTCCTACAATGAGCAGTTCTTC,CASSMGQLRSSYNEQFF
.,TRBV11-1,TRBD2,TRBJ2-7,TGTGCCAGCAGCGCCCCGGGACTAGCGGGAGTCTGGGAGCAGTACTTC,CASSAPGLAGVWEQYF
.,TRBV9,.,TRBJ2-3,TGTGCCAGCAGAGTAGGGACTAGCACAGATACGCAGTATTTT,CASRVGTSTDTQYF
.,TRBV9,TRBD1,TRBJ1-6,TGTGCCAGCGGATCAGGGGGAAATAATTCACCCCTCCACTTT,CASGSGGNNSPLHF
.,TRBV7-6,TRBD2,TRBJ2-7,TGTGCCAGCAGCTCCGAGACTAGCGGGACCGTTTCCTACGAGCAGTACTTC,CASSSETSGTVSYEQYF
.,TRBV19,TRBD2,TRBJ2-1,TGTGCCAGTACCCTGCGACTAGCGGGAGGGCCTACAGGCTCCTACAATGAGCAGTTCTTC,CASTLRLAGGPTGSYNEQFF
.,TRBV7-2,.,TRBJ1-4,TGTGCCAGCAGCTTAGTCAGGGGAAAACTGTTTTTT,CASSLVRGKLFF
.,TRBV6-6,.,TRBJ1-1,TGTGCCAGCAGTTACTCGGTCCAAGGAGACACTGAAGCTTTCTTT,CASSYSVQGDTEAFF
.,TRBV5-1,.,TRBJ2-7,TGCGCCAGCAGCTTGAGGGGCGGAGGGGTTTACGAGCAGTACTTC,CASSLRGGGVYEQYF
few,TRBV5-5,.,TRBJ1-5,TGTGCCAGCAGCTTATTCACAGGAGACAATCAGCCCCAGCATTTT,CASSLFTGDNQPQHF
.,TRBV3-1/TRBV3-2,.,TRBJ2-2,TGTGCCAGCAGCCAAGGTACCAGGGGCCGCCTCGGGGAGCTGTTTTTT,CASSQGTRGRLGELFF
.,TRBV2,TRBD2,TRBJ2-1,TGTGCCAGCAGTCGGGGGACTAGTTGGGCGAACAATGAGCAGTTCTTC,CASSRGTSWANNEQFF
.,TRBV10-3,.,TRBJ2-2,TGTGCCATCAGGCCGTTTCAGTTCAGCAGTAGCTCGAACACCGGGGAGCTGTTTTTT,CAIRPFQFSSSSNTGELFF
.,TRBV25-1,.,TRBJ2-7,TGTGCCAGCAGCGCGCGGTTCTACGAGCAGTACTTC,CASSARFYEQYF
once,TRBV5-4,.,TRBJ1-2,TGTGCCAGCAGCTTGGAGCAGGGGTCCTATGGCTACACCTTC,CASSLEQGSYGYTF
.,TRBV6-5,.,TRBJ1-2,TGTGCCAGCAGCCCCACAGGGCAGGATTATGGCTACACCTTC,CASSPTGQDYGYTF